This entry lists 32 T cell receptor beta chains sequenced from one sample in a study of shared clonotypes between healthy human individuals. The naive CD8 subset, CD45RO-negative cells positively selected for CCR7, excluded terminally differentiated effector memory CD45RA+ cells. Sequencing used immunoSEQ multiplex PCR; TCRdb keeps in-frame clones, though not all of them. The sample gives approximately 600,000 clones, roughly 95% of which show up once; 0.11% is in the top ten. Material for sequencing was naive CD8+ T cells sorted from blood. Receptors were obtained from a woman in her twenties or thirties in good health.

Only a few counts were recorded for this clone. The rearrangement uses TRBV5-4 and TRBJ1-5, with a tentative D call TRBD1 (5 bases). Trimming took off 7 bases at V and 5 bases at J, with 16 bases between the two ends. The germline V gene has CDR1 SGHNT and CDR2 YYREEE (reference sequence). This CDR3 region has 14 residues. CDR3 protein: CASRGDGVDQPQHF. For the CDR3, the DNA is TGTGCCAGCCGCGGGGACGGCGTGGATCAGCCCCAGCATTTT.

The chain combines TRBV11-2 with TRBJ2-4, with 8 nucleotides matching TRBD2. CDR1 and CDR2 from the germline V gene are SGHAT and FQNNGV. The CDR3 covers 16 residues. V was clipped by 5 bases and J by 5 bases; unmatched bases: 11. CDR3 DNA sequence: TGTGCCAGCAGCGGACGGGAGGGCCGTTTGCAAAACATTCAGTACTTC. Its translation: CASSGREGRLQNIQYF.

This chain uses TRBV11-2 with TRBJ2-7; a weak D match, TRBD2 (5 bases). Germline CDR1 reads SGHAT; CDR2 reads FQNNGV. This CDR3 is built from 16 residues. V was shortened by 6 bases and J by 5 bases, with 23 bases between the two germline ends. This CDR3 is CASSPGVGIVSDEQYF. DNA of the CDR3: TGTGCCAGCAGTCCCGGGGTGGGAATAGTTTCGGACGAGCAGTACTTC.

A single count supports this clone. The chain is built from TRBV5-1 and TRBJ2-7; D is possibly TRBD1 (5 bases). The CDR3 is 15 amino acids. V lost 4 bases and J lost 2, with 16 bases in between. In germline, CDR1 is SGHRS, CDR2 YFSETQ. The CDR3 is CASSPSPGWTYEQYF. The CDR3 DNA follows: TGCGCCAGCAGCCCGTCGCCAGGGTGGACCTACGAGCAGTACTTC.

J is TRBJ2-2 and V is TRBV7-6; TRBD1 matches at 7 bases. There are 15 residues in the CDR3. The V gene's germline CDR1 is SGHVS and CDR2 FNYEAQ. After removal of 5 bases from V and 2 bases from J, the junction contained 5 bases not matched to a gene. The CDR3 here is CASSAGTANTGELFF. The CDR3 DNA follows: TGTGCCAGCAGCGCCGGGACAGCAAACACCGGGGAGCTGTTTTTT.

The chain is built from TRBV10-1 and TRBJ2-7; 13 nucleotides agree with TRBD2. The CDR3 spans 18 residues. V was clipped by 6 bases and J by 2 bases; unmatched bases: 13. CDR1 and CDR2 (germline): WNHNN, SYGVQD (reference sequence). This CDR3 is CASSAGTSGETRTYEQYF. The CDR3 DNA sequence: TGCGCCAGCAGCGCCGGGACTAGCGGGGAAACAAGAACCTACGAGCAGTACTTC.

The chain links TRBV27 to TRBJ1-1; no reliable D call. Germline lookup yields CDR1 MNHEY and CDR2 SMNVEV (reference sequence). This CDR3 is built from 13 residues. V dropped 5 bases and J dropped 4 bases, with 11 bases sitting between them. The CDR3: CASSGSRTTEAFF. The CDR3 bases are TGTGCCAGCAGTGGGAGCCGGACCACTGAAGCTTTCTTT.

The V and J genes are TRBV28 and TRBJ1-3; D unresolved. This CDR3 is built from 14 residues. Trimming shortened V by 2 bases and J by 4 bases, and 9 bases separated the two germline ends. The germline V gene has CDR1 MDHEN and CDR2 SYDVKM. The CDR3, as DNA: TGTGCCAGCAGTTTACTGGGCGCCGGAAACACCATATATTTT. This translates into CASSLLGAGNTIYF.

The chain uses TRBV29-1 and TRBJ2-7; D may be TRBD2 (6 bases). This CDR3 region has 12 residues. Germline V CDR1 and CDR2: SQVTM, ANQGSEA. CDR3 region: CVGGEIGYEQYF. DNA for the CDR3: TGCGTCGGCGGGGAGATTGGCTACGAGCAGTACTTC.

The chain is built from TRBV27 and TRBJ2-7, with 9 bases identical to TRBD1. The CDR3 contains 15 residues. CDR1 and CDR2 (germline): MNHEY, SMNVEV (reference sequence). Losses at the gene ends were 7 bases for V and 1 base for J; bases not matched to a gene: 8. The CDR3 DNA is TGTGCCAGCAAAGTTGCCGGGACAGGGTCCTACGAGCAGTACTTC. It specifies CASKVAGTGSYEQYF.

The CDR3 loop reads CATLVRLESYNEQFF. The DNA of the CDR3 is TGTGCCACCTTAGTGCGGCTAGAATCATACAATGAGCAGTTCTTC. J is TRBJ2-1 and V is TRBV2; no definite D call. From germline, CDR1 is SNHLY and CDR2 FYNNEI. The CDR3 sequence is 15 residues long. Trimming left V 10 bases short and J 4 bases short, with 20 bases between. The whole variable domain, filled in from reference TRBV2 and TRBJ2-1, reads EPEVTQTPSHQVTQMGQEVILRCVPISNHLYFYWYRQILGQKVEFLVSFYNNEISEKSEIFDDQFSVERPDGSNFTLKIRSTKLEDSAMYFCATLVRLESYNEQFFGPGTRLTVL.

The chain combines TRBV11-2 with TRBJ2-7; D might be TRBD2 (6 bases). V was clipped by 1 base and J by 3 bases, with 7 bases between them. The CDR3 has 13 residues. From germline, CDR1 is SGHAT and CDR2 FQNNGV. As DNA, the CDR3 is TGTGCCAGCAGCTTAGCTAGCGACTACGAGCAGTACTTC. Its protein is CASSLASDYEQYF.

The chain couples TRBV5-6 to TRBJ1-4; 7 bases align to TRBD1. Unmatched junction bases numbered 15, after V lost 2 bases and J lost 2 bases. Germline values: CDR1 SGHDT, CDR2 YYEEEE. This CDR3 has 19 amino acids. In DNA form, the CDR3 reads TGTGCCAGCAGCTTTTGGTCTTCAACAGGGGAGGGCACTAATGAAAAACTGTTTTTT. It codes for CASSFWSSTGEGTNEKLFF.

The rearrangement links TRBV2 to TRBJ2-6; D is uncertain. This CDR3 is built from 18 residues. Germline V gene sequence: CDR1 SNHLY, CDR2 FYNNEI. The ends were cut back, 5 bases at V and 5 bases at J, with 22 bases in the middle. The CDR3 region has the DNA TGTGCCAGCAGTAGTGTCGGACCGATACAAAGTCGGGCCAACGTCCTGACTTTC. Translation: CASSSVGPIQSRANVLTF.

In regard to this clone: This sample also contains other DNA sequences that code for the same CDR3. The V call is TRBV5-6, the J call TRBJ2-1; D is ambiguous. The CDR3 length is 11 residues. Germline lookup yields CDR1 SGHDT and CDR2 YYEEEE. Trimming removed 5 bases from V and 9 bases from J, with 9 bases in between. CDR3 amino acids: CASSSMGEQFF. CDR3 nucleotides: TGTGCCAGCAGTTCTATGGGTGAGCAGTTCTTC.

The chain couples TRBV2 to TRBJ2-7, with D perhaps TRBD1 (6 bases). Germline-derived CDR1 and CDR2 are SNHLY and FYNNEI. Trimming removed 7 bases at V and 4 bases at J, with 20 bases between. The CDR3 consists of 15 residues. The DNA for the CDR3 is TGTGCCAGCAAAAGCTTACAGGGAAAGCCATACGAGCAGTACTTC. Encoded protein: CASKSLQGKPYEQYF.

J is TRBJ2-7 and V is TRBV6-1; 7 bases agree with TRBD1. This CDR3 is 15 amino acids long. Germline loops: CDR1 MNHNS, CDR2 SASEGT. V lost 4 bases and J lost 7; bases outside the gene matches: 13. The CDR3 DNA is TGTGCCAGCAGTGCCGCGACAGGGAATATAGGAGAGCAGTACTTC. Encoded protein: CASSAATGNIGEQYF.

The gene calls are TRBV4-2 and TRBJ2-1; TRBD2 aligns across 11 bases. This CDR3 comprises 17 residues. V shed 0 bases and J 5 bases; nucleotides not matched to a gene: 6. Germline V CDR1 and CDR2: LGHNA, YNFKEQ. This chain's CDR3 is CASSQDEGLAEHNEQFF. CDR3 nucleotide sequence: TGTGCCAGCAGCCAAGACGAGGGACTAGCGGAGCACAATGAGCAGTTCTTC.

Points on this clone: In the same sample, other DNA sequences code for this CDR3. This rearrangement joins TRBV11-2 to TRBJ2-7; TRBD1 agrees at 9 bases. The V gene end was trimmed by 1 base and the J gene end by 4 bases; junction bases not matched to a gene: 2. This CDR3 has 14 amino acids. Germline V gene lookup returns CDR1 SGHAT and CDR2 FQNNGV. DNA for the CDR3: TGTGCCAGCAGCTTAGGGACAGGGGCATACGAGCAGTACTTC. As protein: CASSLGTGAYEQYF. Drawing the rest from reference TRBV11-2 and TRBJ2-7, the complete variable domain is EAGVAQSPRYKIIEKRQSVAFWCNPISGHATLYWYQQILGQGPKLLIQFQNNGVVDDSQLPKDRFSAERLKGVDSTLKIQPAKLEDSAVYLCASSLGTGAYEQYFGPGTRLTVT.

The rearrangement joins TRBV28 to TRBJ2-7, with TRBD1 matching over 9 bases. Germline V lookup: CDR1 MDHEN, CDR2 SYDVKM. This CDR3 has 17 amino acids. J lost 1 base, V lost 2 bases, and 9 bases had no gene match. The CDR3 coding sequence is TGTGCCAGCAGTTTAGGTTCGGGACAGGGTGTATCCTACGAGCAGTACTTC. Protein: CASSLGSGQGVSYEQYF. Based on the CDR3 plus reference TRBV28 and TRBJ2-7, the full variable domain is DVKVTQSSRYLVKRTGEKVFLECVQDMDHENMFWYRQDPGLGLRLIYFSYDVKMKEKGDIPEGYSVSREKKERFSLILESASTNQTSMYLCASSLGSGQGVSYEQYFGPGTRLTVT.

CDR3 loop: CASSHTGLGQPQHF. In nucleotides, the CDR3 is TGTGCCAGCAGCCACACAGGGCTAGGGCAGCCCCAGCATTTT. The chain uses TRBV28 and TRBJ1-5, with a tentative D call TRBD1 (6 bases). The CDR3 runs to 14 residues. V was shortened by 6 bases and J by 7 bases, with 16 bases between the two germline ends. Germline V gene data show CDR1 as MDHEN and CDR2 as SYDVKM.

J is TRBJ2-4 and V is TRBV9; no reliable D call. The CDR3 totals 14 residues. The germline V gene has CDR1 SGDLS and CDR2 YYNGEE. Trimming pared 3 bases from V and 3 bases from J, leaving 10 bases between. The CDR3 bases are TGTGCCAGCAGCGGACCCTTGGTCAAAAACATTCAGTACTTC. Its protein is CASSGPLVKNIQYF. Drawing the rest from reference TRBV9 and TRBJ2-4, the complete variable domain is DSGVTQTPKHLITATGQRVTLRCSPRSGDLSVYWYQQSLDQGLQFLIQYYNGEERAKGNILERFSAQQFPDLHSELNLSSLELGDSALYFCASSGPLVKNIQYFGAGTRLSVL.

This clone was counted a single time. The J gene is TRBJ2-3, the V gene TRBV9, with 8 bases lining up with TRBD2. This CDR3 comprises 15 residues. V lost 1 base to trimming and J lost 1 base; unmatched junction nucleotides: 2. Germline V gene sequence: CDR1 SGDLS, CDR2 YYNGEE. CDR3 nucleotides: TGTGCCAGCAGCGTATTAGCGGGACGCACAGATACGCAGTATTTT. Protein product: CASSVLAGRTDTQYF.

This chain joins TRBV5-4 and TRBJ2-7; D gene unclear. Germline V gene lookup returns CDR1 SGHNT and CDR2 YYREEE (reference sequence). Trimming pared 0 bases from V and 4 bases from J, leaving 8 bases between. This CDR3 is built from 13 residues. The CDR3 DNA is TGTGCCAGCAGCTTGGGAGCAGGTTACGAGCAGTACTTC. Encoded protein: CASSLGAGYEQYF.

The J gene is TRBJ2-6, the V gene TRBV27, with D perhaps matching TRBD1 (6 bases). Germline V gene sequence: CDR1 MNHEY, CDR2 SMNVEV (reference sequence). V lost 5 bases and J lost 0, with 17 bases in between. The length of the CDR3 is 18 residues. CDR3 bases: TGTGCCAGCAGTCGAGCTCGACAGGATTACTCTGGGGCCAACGTCCTGACTTTC. It is translated as CASSRARQDYSGANVLTF.

J is TRBJ2-5 and V is TRBV5-8; 11 bases agree with TRBD1. Germline CDR1 is SGHTS and CDR2 is YDEGEE. After removal of 3 bases from V and 0 bases from J, the junction contained 10 bases not matched to a gene. There are 18 residues in the CDR3. The CDR3 coding sequence is TGTGCCAGCAGCTACTGGACAGGGGGCGCGGGGGACCAAGAGACCCAGTACTTC. Translating gives CASSYWTGGAGDQETQYF.

CDR3 residues: CASSKGVLAGVDEQFF. CDR3 in DNA: TGTGCCAGCAGCAAAGGAGTCCTAGCGGGAGTGGACGAGCAGTTCTTC. The chain employs TRBV21-1 and TRBJ2-1; the table gives TRBD2 as D, unverified against the DNA. TRBV21-1 is a pseudogene. The CDR3 covers 16 residues.

This chain connects TRBV27 to TRBJ1-2; D possibly corresponds to TRBD1 (6 bases). V gave up 3 bases and J gave up 6 bases, with 11 bases separating them. CDR3 length: 13 amino acids. Germline assignment: CDR1 MNHEY and CDR2 SMNVEV (reference sequence). The CDR3 coding sequence is TGTGCCAGCAGTTTGGGGGGGCGCGATGGCTACACCTTC. Protein sequence: CASSLGGRDGYTF.

About this clone: This sample includes further DNA sequences coding for the same CDR3. The rearrangement links TRBV19 to TRBJ2-1; D gene uncertain. The CDR3 runs to 14 residues. The V end was cut by 5 bases, the J end by 0 bases, with 8 bases between. Germline loops: CDR1 LNHDA, CDR2 SQIVND (reference sequence). The CDR3, as DNA: TGTGCCAGTAGTCCCGGCAGCTCCTACAATGAGCAGTTCTTC. This codes for CASSPGSSYNEQFF.

The chain links TRBV2 to TRBJ2-7; 7 bases map to TRBD1. Germline V gives CDR1 SNHLY, CDR2 FYNNEI. The CDR3 covers 16 residues. V lost 3 bases and J lost 2; bases outside the gene matches: 10. The CDR3 spells CASSDAKQGFPYEQYF. The CDR3 bases are TGTGCCAGCAGTGACGCGAAACAGGGGTTCCCCTACGAGCAGTACTTC. The full variable domain, its missing parts supplied by reference TRBV2 and TRBJ2-7, is EPEVTQTPSHQVTQMGQEVILRCVPISNHLYFYWYRQILGQKVEFLVSFYNNEISEKSEIFDDQFSVERPDGSNFTLKIRSTKLEDSAMYFCASSDAKQGFPYEQYFGPGTRLTVT.

This clone was detected once. V is TRBV28 and J is TRBJ2-7; D gene unclear. CDR3 size: 13 residues. V was cut by 6 bases and J by 9 bases, with 18 bases left in between. Germline lookup yields CDR1 MDHEN and CDR2 SYDVKM. CDR3 bases: TGTGCCAGCAGGCTGGGATCTGCTACGAGGCAGTACTTC. This translates into CASRLGSATRQYF.

This rearrangement joins TRBV7-6 to TRBJ2-7; D might be TRBD1 (5 bases). Germline lookup yields CDR1 SGHVS and CDR2 FNYEAQ. The CDR3 runs to 12 residues. The germline V and J ends were trimmed by 5 bases and 3 bases, with 8 bases remaining between them. The CDR3 spells CASSIDSYEQYF. The DNA for the CDR3 is TGTGCCAGCAGCATCGACAGCTACGAGCAGTACTTC.